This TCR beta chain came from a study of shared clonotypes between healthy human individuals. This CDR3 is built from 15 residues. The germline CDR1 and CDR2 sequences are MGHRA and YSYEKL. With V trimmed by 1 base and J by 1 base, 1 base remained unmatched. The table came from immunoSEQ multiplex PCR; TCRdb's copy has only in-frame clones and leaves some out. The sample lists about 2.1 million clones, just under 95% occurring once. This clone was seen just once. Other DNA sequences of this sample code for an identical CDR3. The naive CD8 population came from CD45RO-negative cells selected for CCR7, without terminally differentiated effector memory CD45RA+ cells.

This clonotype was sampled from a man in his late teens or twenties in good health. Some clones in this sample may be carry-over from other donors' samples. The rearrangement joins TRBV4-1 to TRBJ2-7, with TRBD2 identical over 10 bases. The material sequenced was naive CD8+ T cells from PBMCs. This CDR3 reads CASSQGLAGSYEQYF. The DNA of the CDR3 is TGCGCCAGCAGCCAAGGACTAGCGGGTTCCTACGAGCAGTACTTC.